A selection of T cell receptor beta chains follows, all from one sample in a study of T cell changes during pregnancy in multiple sclerosis. TCRdb keeps only in-frame clones here, not all; method: immunoSEQ multiplex PCR. The sample lists around 57,000 clones; 91% were seen once. Specimen: peripheral blood, collected after pregnancy. These receptors all stem from a female donor in good health, enrolled as a control in a pregnancy study. Both conserved end residues are part of each CDR3. The D gene is left open where the match is weak.

TRBD2,TRBV4-2,TRBJ2-1,TGTGCCAGCAGCCTGGGAACAGCGGGGGGGAACTACAATGAGCAGTTCTTC,CASSLGTAGGNYNEQFF
TRBD1,TRBV6-1,TRBJ1-2,TGTGCCAGCAGTGTGACAGGGGAGACCTTC,CASSVTGETF
NA,TRBV18,TRBJ1-2,TGTGCCAGCTCACTAAGAAGAGATGTAGGGGATGGCTACACCTTC,CASSLRRDVGDGYTF
NA,TRBV11-2,TRBJ1-1,TGTGCCAGCAGCTTAGAGGCGGGGAACACTGAAGCTTTCTTT,CASSLEAGNTEAFF
NA,TRBV5-8,TRBJ1-5,TGTGCCAGCAGCCCACAGGGTTATCATCAGCCCCAGCATTTT,CASSPQGYHQPQHF
TRBD2,TRBV30,TRBJ2-2,TGTGCCTGGAGTGGACTAGCGGGGGGGAACACCGGGGAGCTGTTTTTT,CAWSGLAGGNTGELFF
NA,TRBV21-1,TRBJ2-7,TGTGCCAGACCGGGGGACAGGGGACGCTCCTACGAGCAGTACTTC,CARPGDRGRSYEQYF
NA,TRBV9,TRBJ1-5,TGTGCCAGCAGCGCCGATTCCGGGGATGGCAATCAGCCCCAGCATTTT,CASSADSGDGNQPQHF
NA,TRBV19,TRBJ1-3,TGTGCCAGTAGTATATATGGAAACACCATATATTTT,CASSIYGNTIYF
TRBD1,TRBV9,TRBJ2-7,TGTGCCAGCAGCGTAACTGAACAGGGGTCCCACTACGAGCAGTACTTC,CASSVTEQGSHYEQYF
NA,TRBV6-1,TRBJ1-5,TGTGCCAGCAGTGGGGGGCTGGGTTACAATCAGCCCCAGCATTTT,CASSGGLGYNQPQHF
TRBD1,TRBV11-2,TRBJ2-5,TGTGCCAGCAGCACCGGAACAGGGGGCGGGGAGACCCAGTACTTC,CASSTGTGGGETQYF
NA,TRBV7-3,TRBJ1-1,TGTGCCAGCAGCCTGGACTCGAACACTGAAGCTTTCTTT,CASSLDSNTEAFF
NA,TRBV6-6,TRBJ1-4,TGTGCCAGCACCACAAGGAGAAATGAAAAACTGTTTTTT,CASTTRRNEKLFF